The following is a TCR beta chain sequence with its context. Its antigen is unidentified. The data were taken from a study of cytomegalovirus exposure and HLA in healthy donors. General study findings and limits: Later analysis demonstrated an association between a missense DCLRE1C variant and TCR beta V- and J-gene trimming. Three chains tied to CMV proved CMV antigen-specific in vitro.

V lost 3 bases and J lost 7, with 13 bases in between. Per the germline V gene, CDR1 is KGHSH and CDR2 is LQKENI. The CDR3 has 13 residues. Vbeta (60) and Jbeta (13) primers were used in the PCR. Some clones are missing from TCRdb's copy, which holds only in-frame ones; the method was immunoSEQ multiplex PCR. The data contain about 190,000 clones, 12% of them singletons. V is TRBV18 and J is TRBJ2-7; possible D gene TRBD2, 6 bases. The specimen was PBMCs. This clonotype was obtained from a man aged 50-59 years in good health and CMV-seropositive. CDR3 bases: TGTGCCAGCTCACCCAAGCGGGTTGGGGAGCAGTACTTC. Its translation is CASSPKRVGEQYF.